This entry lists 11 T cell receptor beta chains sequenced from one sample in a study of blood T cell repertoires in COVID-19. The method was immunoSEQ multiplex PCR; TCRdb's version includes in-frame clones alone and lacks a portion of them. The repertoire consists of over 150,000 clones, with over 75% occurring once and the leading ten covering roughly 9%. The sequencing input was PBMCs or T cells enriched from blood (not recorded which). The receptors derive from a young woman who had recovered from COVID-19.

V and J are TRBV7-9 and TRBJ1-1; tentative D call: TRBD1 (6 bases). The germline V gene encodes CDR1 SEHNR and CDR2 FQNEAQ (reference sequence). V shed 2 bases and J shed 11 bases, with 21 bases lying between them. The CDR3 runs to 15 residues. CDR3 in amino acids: CASSLRGYREGVAFF. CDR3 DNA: TGTGCCAGCAGCTTAAGGGGATACAGGGAGGGAGTGGCTTTCTTT.

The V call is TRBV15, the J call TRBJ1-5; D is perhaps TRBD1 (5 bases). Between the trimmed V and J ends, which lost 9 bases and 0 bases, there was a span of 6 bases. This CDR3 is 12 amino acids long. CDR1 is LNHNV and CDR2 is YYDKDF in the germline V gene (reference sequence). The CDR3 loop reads CATQGSNQPQHF. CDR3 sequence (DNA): TGTGCCACGCAGGGTAGCAATCAGCCCCAGCATTTT.

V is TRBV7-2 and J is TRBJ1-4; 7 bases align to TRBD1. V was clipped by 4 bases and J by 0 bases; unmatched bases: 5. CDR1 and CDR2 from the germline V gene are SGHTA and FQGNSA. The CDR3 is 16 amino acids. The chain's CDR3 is CASSSDRFATNEKLFF. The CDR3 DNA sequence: TGTGCCAGCAGCTCGGACAGGTTTGCAACTAATGAAAAACTGTTTTTT.

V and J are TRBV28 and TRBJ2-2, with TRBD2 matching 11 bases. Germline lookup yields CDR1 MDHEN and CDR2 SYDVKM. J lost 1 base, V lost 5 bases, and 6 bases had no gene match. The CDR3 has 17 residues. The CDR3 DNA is TGTGCCAGCAGTCCCGAAGGGACTAGCGGGAACACCGGGGAGCTGTTTTTT. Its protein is CASSPEGTSGNTGELFF.

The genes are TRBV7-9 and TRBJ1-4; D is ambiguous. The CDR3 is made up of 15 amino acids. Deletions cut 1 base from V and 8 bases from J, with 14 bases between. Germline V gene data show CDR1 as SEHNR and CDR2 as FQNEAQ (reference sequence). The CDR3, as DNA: TGTGCCAGCAGCTTAGTAGGGAGCATCGAAGAAAAACTGTTTTTT. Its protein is CASSLVGSIEEKLFF.

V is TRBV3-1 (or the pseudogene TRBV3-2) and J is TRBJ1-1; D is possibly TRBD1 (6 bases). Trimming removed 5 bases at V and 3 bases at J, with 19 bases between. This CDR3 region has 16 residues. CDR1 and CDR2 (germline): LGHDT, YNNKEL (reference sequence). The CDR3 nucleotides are TGTGCCAGCAGCAAAGCCACAGGGCTGAGGGACACTGAAGCTTTCTTT. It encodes CASSKATGLRDTEAFF.

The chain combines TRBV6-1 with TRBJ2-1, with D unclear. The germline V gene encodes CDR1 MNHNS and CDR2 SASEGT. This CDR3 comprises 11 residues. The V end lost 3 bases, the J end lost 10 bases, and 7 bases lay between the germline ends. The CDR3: CASSDLTEQFF. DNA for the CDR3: TGTGCCAGCAGTGATTTGACAGAGCAGTTCTTC.

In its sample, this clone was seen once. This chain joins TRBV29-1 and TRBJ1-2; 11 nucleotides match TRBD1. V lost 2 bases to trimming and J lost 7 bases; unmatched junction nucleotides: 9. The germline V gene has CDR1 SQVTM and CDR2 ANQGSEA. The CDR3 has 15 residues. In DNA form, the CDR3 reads TGCAGCGTTGAAAGATCAGGACAGGGGGCGGGTGGCTACACCTTC. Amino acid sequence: CSVERSGQGAGGYTF. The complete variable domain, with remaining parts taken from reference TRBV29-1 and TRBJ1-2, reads SAVISQKPSRDICQRGTSLTIQCQVDSQVTMMFWYRQQPGQSLTLIATANQGSEATYESGFVIDKFPISRPNLTFSTLTVSNMSPEDSSIYLCSVERSGQGAGGYTFGSGTRLTVV.

CDR3 nucleotides: TGTGCCACGCGGGTGGGGACTGGAGGTTACGAGCAGTACTTC. Residues: CATRVGTGGYEQYF. The chain has TRBV2 and TRBJ2-7; the D gene is possibly TRBD2 (6 bases). This CDR3 comprises 14 residues. Trimming took 10 bases from V and 4 from J, leaving 20 bases between them. Germline lookup yields CDR1 SNHLY and CDR2 FYNNEI. The whole variable domain, filled in from reference TRBV2 and TRBJ2-7, reads EPEVTQTPSHQVTQMGQEVILRCVPISNHLYFYWYRQILGQKVEFLVSFYNNEISEKSEIFDDQFSVERPDGSNFTLKIRSTKLEDSAMYFCATRVGTGGYEQYFGPGTRLTVT.

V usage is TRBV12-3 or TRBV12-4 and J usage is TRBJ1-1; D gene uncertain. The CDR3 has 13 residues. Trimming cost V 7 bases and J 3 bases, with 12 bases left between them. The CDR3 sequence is CASTKGGDTEAFF. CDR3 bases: TGTGCCAGCACTAAGGGAGGTGACACTGAAGCTTTCTTT.

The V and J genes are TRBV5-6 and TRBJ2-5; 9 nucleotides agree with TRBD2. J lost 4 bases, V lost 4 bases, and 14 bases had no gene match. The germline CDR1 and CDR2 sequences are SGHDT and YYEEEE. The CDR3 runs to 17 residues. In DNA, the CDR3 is TGTGCCAGCAGCCCCCTAGCCGCTAGCGGGGTATCAGAGACCCAGTACTTC. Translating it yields CASSPLAASGVSETQYF.